This TCR beta chain appears in the sequencing data of a study of blood T cell repertoires in COVID-19. Data came from immunoSEQ multiplex PCR; TCRdb stores just in-frame clones and leaves some out. The repertoire has roughly 170,000 clones, under 90% of them found once; the top ten carry 15% to 20%. Trimming stripped 2 bases from V and 4 bases from J, with 8 bases between. The germline V gene encodes CDR1 LNHDA and CDR2 SQIVND (reference sequence). The CDR3 runs to 13 residues. The chain links TRBV19 to TRBJ1-1; possibly TRBD1 for D (5 bases). The TCR was taken from a man aged 55 to 70 who had recovered from COVID-19. Input material: PBMCs or T cells enriched from blood (not recorded which). CDR3 residues: CASSIQGITEAFF. DNA of the CDR3: TGTGCCAGTAGTATACAGGGTATCACTGAAGCTTTCTTT.